This T cell receptor beta chain was sequenced during a study of blood T cell repertoires in COVID-19. Trimming cost V 2 bases and J 4 bases, with 8 bases left between them. The CDR3 is 13 residues long. The protocol was immunoSEQ multiplex PCR, while the TCRdb copy is restricted to in-frame clones and leaves out a portion. The table records over 200,000 clones, about 90% of them present only once. Ages ranged from roughly 18 to 100 years, with residence in 20 to 30 US areas. V usage is TRBV12-3 or TRBV12-4 and J usage is TRBJ1-1, with a tentative D call TRBD1 (5 bases). The sequenced material came from PBMCs or T cells enriched from blood (not recorded which). The clonotype was recovered from a woman in her twenties or thirties who had been exposed to COVID-19. The CDR3 region has the DNA TGTGCCAGCAGTTTAATAGGGGCCACTGAAGCTTTCTTT. Protein sequence: CASSLIGATEAFF.